The 10 T cell receptor beta chains in this list originate from one sample, sequenced in a study of CD8+ T cells in alopecia areata. Reverse transcribed after extraction, RNA yielded cDNA as the sequencing template. Libraries were prepared by immunoSEQ multiplex PCR; TCRdb keeps only in-frame clonotypes and omits some of them. Of roughly 250,000 clones in the sample, around 67% are singletons; the top ten hold approximately 1.2%. This material consisted of CD4+ T cells sorted from blood, taken at week 0. These receptors all come from a human donor with alopecia areata.

The chain employs TRBV27 and TRBJ2-5, with D perhaps TRBD1 or TRBD2 (5 bases each). Looked up from germline, CDR1 is MNHEY and CDR2 is SMNVEV (reference sequence). This CDR3 is 14 amino acids long. V was trimmed by 6 bases and J by 5 bases, leaving 16 bases between them. The CDR3 sequence is CASRVSGRGETQYF. Here the CDR3 DNA reads TGTGCCAGCAGAGTATCGGGGCGCGGGGAGACCCAGTACTTC.

This clone showed up just a few times. The V gene is TRBV11-2, the J gene TRBJ2-5, with D uncertain. CDR1 and CDR2 from the germline V gene are SGHAT and FQNNGV. V dropped 5 bases and J dropped 4 bases, with 14 bases sitting between them. There are 14 residues in the CDR3. CDR3 nucleotides: TGTGCCAGCAGCCGGACCCCTGGGCTAGAGACCCAGTACTTC. This encodes CASSRTPGLETQYF.

The gene calls are TRBV29-1 and TRBJ1-2; the D gene is possibly TRBD1 (5 bases). Germline V gene data show CDR1 as SQVTM and CDR2 as ANQGSEA. V dropped 7 bases and J dropped 4 bases, with 19 bases sitting between them. The CDR3 contains 14 residues. As DNA, the CDR3 is TGCAGCGCCCGGGCGGCAGGGATATTCTATGGCTACACCTTC. It specifies CSARAAGIFYGYTF.

This rearrangement joins TRBV4-1 to TRBJ2-3; D not resolved. Trimming left V 4 bases short and J 1 base short, with 6 bases between. In germline, CDR1 is MGHRA, CDR2 YSYEKL. The CDR3 extends over 13 amino acids. This CDR3 is CASSLSRTDTQYF. The CDR3 DNA is TGCGCCAGCAGCCTGTCCCGCACAGATACGCAGTATTTT.

This clone has more than one count but fewer than ten. This chain uses TRBV5-1 with TRBJ2-4; 11 bases fit TRBD2. Per the germline V gene, CDR1 is SGHRS and CDR2 is YFSETQ. J lost 6 bases, V lost 4 bases, and 6 bases had no gene match. CDR3 length: 15 residues. CDR3: CASSPGLAGINIQYF. DNA for the CDR3: TGCGCCAGCAGCCCTGGACTAGCGGGTATAAACATTCAGTACTTC.

The rearrangement uses TRBV30 and TRBJ2-7; D unresolved. Trimming took off 0 bases at V and 6 bases at J, with 12 bases between the two ends. The CDR3 extends over 13 amino acids. The germline gives CDR1 GTSNPN, CDR2 SVGIG (reference sequence). The CDR3 coding sequence is TGTGCCTGGAGTGTACTGGGCAGTGGCGAGCAGTACTTC. Translation: CAWSVLGSGEQYF.

This chain connects TRBV6-6 to TRBJ1-5; TRBD1 matches 8 bases. The CDR3 is made up of 16 amino acids. J was trimmed by 5 bases and V by 2 bases; bases with no gene match: 8. CDR1 is MNHNY and CDR2 is SVGAGI in the germline V gene (reference sequence). This CDR3 reads CASSYHRQGSDQPQHF. DNA for the CDR3: TGTGCCAGCAGTTACCATAGACAGGGGTCCGATCAGCCCCAGCATTTT.

The chain is built from TRBV18 and TRBJ2-7; D is possibly TRBD1 (5 bases). The V end lost 10 bases, the J end lost 0 bases, and 16 bases lay between the germline ends. Germline values: CDR1 KGHSH, CDR2 LQKENI. The CDR3 length is 14 residues. The CDR3: CATHPGSSSYEQYF. The CDR3 nucleotides read TGTGCCACTCATCCAGGGTCCAGCTCCTACGAGCAGTACTTC.

This clone has only a few counts. This chain links TRBV7-9 with TRBJ1-3; TRBD1 matches 9 bases. The CDR3 runs 15 residues. The germline gives CDR1 SEHNR, CDR2 FQNEAQ (reference sequence). Losses at the gene ends were 11 bases for V and 2 bases for J; bases not matched to a gene: 10. Here the CDR3 reads CAVEQTGGPGNTIYF. DNA for the CDR3: TGTGCCGTAGAACAAACAGGGGGCCCTGGAAACACCATATATTTT.

This clone was counted a single time. This chain joins TRBV4-1 and TRBJ1-6; D is unclear. The V gene lost 3 bases and the J gene lost 8 bases, with 17 bases spanning the gap. Per germline, CDR1 MGHRA and CDR2 YSYEKL. The CDR3 contains 16 residues. CDR3 loop: CASSHPYLTPDSPLHF. The DNA of the CDR3 is TGCGCCAGCAGCCACCCCTACCTTACACCAGATTCACCCCTCCACTTT.